The present entry profiles one T cell receptor (beta chain) with its context. These data are taken from a study of shared T cell receptors in the human thymus. V shed 0 bases, J shed 7 bases, and the junction held 8 bases outside the gene matches. The CDR3 totals 17 residues. Looked up from germline, CDR1 is MGHRA and CDR2 is YSYEKL. Assay: immunoSEQ multiplex PCR; the TCRdb copy retains only in-frame clones and omits some. This sample carries hundreds of thousands of clones, around 87% of them seen once, and the ten largest clones take just under 0.0095%. The sample was also reused in another study, on human thymus T cells. As that report states: During corrective heart surgery, resections were taken, and the thymus tissue came from them. Thymic and blood repertoires seemed to favor certain V and J genes. A high degree of thymic repertoire overlap among unrelated individuals was reported in related research.

Sequencing was done on a sample of thymocytes. The TCR sequence derives from a boy younger than two with a congenital heart defect. The chain has TRBV4-1 and TRBJ2-1; the match to TRBD2 covers 11 bases. The CDR3 DNA reads TGCGCCAGCAGCCAAGATGGAATAGCGGGAGGGACAAATGAGCAGTTCTTC. The encoded protein is CASSQDGIAGGTNEQFF.